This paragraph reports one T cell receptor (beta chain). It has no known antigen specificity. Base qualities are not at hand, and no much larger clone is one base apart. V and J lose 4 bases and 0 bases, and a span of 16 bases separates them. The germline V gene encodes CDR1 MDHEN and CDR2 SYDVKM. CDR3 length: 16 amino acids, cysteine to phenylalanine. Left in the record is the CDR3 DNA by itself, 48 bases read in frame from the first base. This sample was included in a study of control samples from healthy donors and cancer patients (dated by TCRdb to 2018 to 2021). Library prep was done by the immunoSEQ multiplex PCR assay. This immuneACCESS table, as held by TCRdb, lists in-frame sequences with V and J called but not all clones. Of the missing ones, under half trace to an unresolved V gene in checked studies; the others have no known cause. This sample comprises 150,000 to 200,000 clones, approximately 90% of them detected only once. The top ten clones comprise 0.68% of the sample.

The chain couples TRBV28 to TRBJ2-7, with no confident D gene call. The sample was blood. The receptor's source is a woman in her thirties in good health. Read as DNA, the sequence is TGTGCCAGCAGTTCCTCCTCAAAGGTCAGCTCCTACGAGCAGTACTTC. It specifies CASSSSSKVSSYEQYF.